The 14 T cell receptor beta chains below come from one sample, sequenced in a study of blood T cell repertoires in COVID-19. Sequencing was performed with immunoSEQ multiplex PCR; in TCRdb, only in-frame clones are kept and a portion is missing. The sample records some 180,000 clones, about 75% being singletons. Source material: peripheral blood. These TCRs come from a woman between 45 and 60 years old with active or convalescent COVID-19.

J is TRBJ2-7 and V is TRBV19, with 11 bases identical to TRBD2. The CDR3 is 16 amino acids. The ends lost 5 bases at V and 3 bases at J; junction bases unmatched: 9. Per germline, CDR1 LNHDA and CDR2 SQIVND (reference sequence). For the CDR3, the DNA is TGTGCCAGTAGTCCCAAGGCTAGCGGGGGGAACTACGAGCAGTACTTC. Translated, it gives CASSPKASGGNYEQYF.

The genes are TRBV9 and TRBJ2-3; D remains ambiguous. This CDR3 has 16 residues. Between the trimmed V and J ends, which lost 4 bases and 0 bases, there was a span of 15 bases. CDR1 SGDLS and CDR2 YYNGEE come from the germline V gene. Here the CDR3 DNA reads TGTGCCAGCAGCTCCCGCCGAAGAGAGAGCACAGATACGCAGTATTTT. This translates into CASSSRRRESTDTQYF.

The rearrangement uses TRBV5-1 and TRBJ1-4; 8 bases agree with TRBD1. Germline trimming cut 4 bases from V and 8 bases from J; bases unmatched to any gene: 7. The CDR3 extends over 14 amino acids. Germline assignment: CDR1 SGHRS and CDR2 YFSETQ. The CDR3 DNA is TGCGCCAGCAGCCAAGGACAGGGTCGCGAAAAACTGTTTTTT. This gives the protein CASSQGQGREKLFF.

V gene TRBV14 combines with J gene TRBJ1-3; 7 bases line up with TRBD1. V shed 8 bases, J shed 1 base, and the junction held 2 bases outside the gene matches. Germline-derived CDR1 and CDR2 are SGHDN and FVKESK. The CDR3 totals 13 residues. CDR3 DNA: TGTGCCAGCCGGGACAGTTCTGGAAACACCATATATTTT. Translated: CASRDSSGNTIYF.

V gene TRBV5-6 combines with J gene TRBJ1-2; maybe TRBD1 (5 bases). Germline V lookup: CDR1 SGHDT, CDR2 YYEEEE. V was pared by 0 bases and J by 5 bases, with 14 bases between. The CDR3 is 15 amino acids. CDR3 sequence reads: CASSLVNRQTYGYTF. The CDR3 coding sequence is TGTGCCAGCAGCTTGGTTAATAGACAGACGTATGGCTACACCTTC.

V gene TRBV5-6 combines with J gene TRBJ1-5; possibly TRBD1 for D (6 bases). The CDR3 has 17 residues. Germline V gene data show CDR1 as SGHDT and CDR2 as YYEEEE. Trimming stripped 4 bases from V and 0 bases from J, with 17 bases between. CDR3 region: CASSTWTAFYSNQPQHF. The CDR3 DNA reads TGTGCCAGCAGCACATGGACAGCTTTCTATAGCAATCAGCCCCAGCATTTT.

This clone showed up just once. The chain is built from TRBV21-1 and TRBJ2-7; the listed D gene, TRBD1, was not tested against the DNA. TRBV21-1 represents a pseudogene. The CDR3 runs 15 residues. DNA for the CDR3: TGTGCCAGCAGCCCCCCCACCCGCAGCTCCTACGAGCAGTACTTC. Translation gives CASSPPTRSSYEQYF.

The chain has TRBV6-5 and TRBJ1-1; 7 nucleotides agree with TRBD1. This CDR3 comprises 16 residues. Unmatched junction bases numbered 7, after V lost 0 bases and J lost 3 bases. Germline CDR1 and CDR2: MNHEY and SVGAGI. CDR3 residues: CASSYSTGWIHTEAFF. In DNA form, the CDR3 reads TGTGCCAGCAGTTACTCGACAGGGTGGATTCACACTGAAGCTTTCTTT.

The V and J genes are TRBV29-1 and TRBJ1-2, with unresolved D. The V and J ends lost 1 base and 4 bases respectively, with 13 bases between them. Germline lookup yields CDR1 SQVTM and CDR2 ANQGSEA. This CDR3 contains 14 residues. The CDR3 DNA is TGCAGCGTTGAAGTACAGACGGGAGGCTATGGCTACACCTTC. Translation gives CSVEVQTGGYGYTF. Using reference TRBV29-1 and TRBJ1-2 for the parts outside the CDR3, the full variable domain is SAVISQKPSRDICQRGTSLTIQCQVDSQVTMMFWYRQQPGQSLTLIATANQGSEATYESGFVIDKFPISRPNLTFSTLTVSNMSPEDSSIYLCSVEVQTGGYGYTFGSGTRLTVV.

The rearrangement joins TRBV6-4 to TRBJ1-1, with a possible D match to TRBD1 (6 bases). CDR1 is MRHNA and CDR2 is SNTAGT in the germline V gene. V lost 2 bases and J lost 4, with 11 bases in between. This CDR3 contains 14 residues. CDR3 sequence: CASSDTSRGTEAFF. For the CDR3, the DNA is TGTGCCAGCAGTGACACGAGCAGGGGCACTGAAGCTTTCTTT.

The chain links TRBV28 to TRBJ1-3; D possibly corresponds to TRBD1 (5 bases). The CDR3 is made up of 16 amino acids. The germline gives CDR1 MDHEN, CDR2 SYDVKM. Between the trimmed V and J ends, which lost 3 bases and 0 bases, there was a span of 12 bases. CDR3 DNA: TGTGCCAGCAGTTTTTCAGGGTTCGTCTCTGGAAACACCATATATTTT. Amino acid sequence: CASSFSGFVSGNTIYF.

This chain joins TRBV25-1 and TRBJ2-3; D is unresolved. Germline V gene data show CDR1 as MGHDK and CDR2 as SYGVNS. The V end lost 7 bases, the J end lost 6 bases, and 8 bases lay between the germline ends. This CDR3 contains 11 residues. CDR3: CASNFADTQYF. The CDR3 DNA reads TGTGCCAGCAATTTTGCGGATACGCAGTATTTT. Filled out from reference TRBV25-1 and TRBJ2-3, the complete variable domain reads EADIYQTPRYLVIGTGKKITLECSQTMGHDKMYWYQQDPGMELHLIHYSYGVNSTEKGDLSSESTVSRIRTEHFPLTLESARPSHTSQYLCASNFADTQYFGPGTRLTVL.

The CDR3: CATSRDRQGSGGYTF. The DNA for the CDR3 is TGTGCCACCAGCAGAGATCGACAGGGGAGCGGTGGCTACACCTTC. V usage is TRBV15 and J usage is TRBJ1-2; 8 nucleotides align to TRBD1. This CDR3 comprises 15 residues. Losses at the gene ends were 0 bases for V and 7 bases for J; bases not matched to a gene: 7. Germline-derived CDR1 and CDR2 are LNHNV and YYDKDF (reference sequence).

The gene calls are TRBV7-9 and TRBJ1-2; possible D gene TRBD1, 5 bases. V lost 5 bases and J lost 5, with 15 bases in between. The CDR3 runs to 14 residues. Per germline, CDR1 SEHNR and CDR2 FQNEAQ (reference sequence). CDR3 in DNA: TGTGCCAGCAGCCCTCGGGGGGTAATGTATGGCTACACCTTC. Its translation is CASSPRGVMYGYTF. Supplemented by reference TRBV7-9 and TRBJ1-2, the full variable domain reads DTGVSQNPRHKITKRGQNVTFRCDPISEHNRLYWYRQTLGQGPEFLTYFQNEAQLEKSRLLSDRFSAERPKGSFSTLEIQRTEQGDSAMYLCASSPRGVMYGYTFGSGTRLTVV.